Following are 21 T cell receptor beta chains from one sample sequenced in a study of response to subunit inactivated influenza vaccine. TCRdb itself ran the RT-PCR reads through MiXCR, one entry per CDR3 protein. The sample shows 530,000 or so distinct CDR3 sequences, roughly 23% of them seen only once. The source was CD4+ T cells sorted from PBMCs, collected roughly 5 days after vaccination. These TCRs come from a middle-aged man who received an inactivated influenza vaccine.

This chain links TRBV3-1 with TRBJ2-3, with D perhaps matching TRBD2 (5 bases). This CDR3 has 12 residues. Germline CDR1 is LGHDT and CDR2 is YNNKEL (reference sequence). The V gene lost 4 bases and the J gene lost 8 bases, with 10 bases spanning the gap. The CDR3 coding sequence is TGTGCCAGCAGCCTGCCCCGGGGTACGCAGTATTTT. This translates into CASSLPRGTQYF.

The chain has TRBV20-1 and TRBJ2-5, with unresolved D. Germline CDR1 and CDR2: DFQATT and SNEGSKA (reference sequence). Trimming stripped 0 bases from V and 2 bases from J, with 13 bases between. CDR3 length: 15 amino acids. DNA of the CDR3: TGCAGTGCTAGAGATTCAAGGGCCCCACAAGAGACCCAGTACTTC. Translated, it gives CSARDSRAPQETQYF.

This clonotype was counted between two and nine times. The rearrangement joins TRBV20-1 to TRBJ1-6; tentatively, D is TRBD1 (6 bases). The CDR3 runs to 16 residues. CDR1 and CDR2 from the germline V gene are DFQATT and SNEGSKA (reference sequence). Trimming left V 3 bases short and J 2 bases short, with 14 bases between. The CDR3 spells CSARPQGNAYNSPLHF. The CDR3 nucleotides read TGCAGTGCTAGGCCACAGGGTAACGCCTATAATTCACCCCTCCACTTT.

This clonotype turned up a few times. The chain combines TRBV15 with TRBJ2-3; 7 nucleotides agree with TRBD2. Trimming at V came to 6 bases and at J to 1 base, leaving 4 bases not matched to a gene. This CDR3 has 14 amino acids. CDR1 LNHNV and CDR2 YYDKDF come from the germline V gene (reference sequence). The chain's CDR3 is CATRKAGGTDTQYF. In DNA form, the CDR3 reads TGTGCCACCAGAAAGGCGGGAGGCACAGATACGCAGTATTTT. Based on the CDR3 plus reference TRBV15 and TRBJ2-3, the full variable domain is DAMVIQNPRYQVTQFGKPVTLSCSQTLNHNVMYWYQQKSSQAPKLLFHYYDKDFNNEADTPDNFQSRRPNTSFCFLDIRSPGLGDTAMYLCATRKAGGTDTQYFGPGTRLTVL.

This clonotype showed up just a few times. The V and J genes are TRBV20-1 and TRBJ2-7; D is ambiguous. Germline assignment: CDR1 DFQATT and CDR2 SNEGSKA (reference sequence). V was shortened by 6 bases and J by 1 base, with 10 bases between the two germline ends. This CDR3 is built from 12 residues. CDR3 nucleotide sequence: TGCAGTGCGGGTTTGTGGTCCTACGAGCAGTACTTC. Encoded protein: CSAGLWSYEQYF.

This clonotype was recorded a few times. The CDR3 region has the DNA TGTGCCAGCATCGGGGGATCCTCCTATAATTCACCCCTCCACTTT. This encodes CASIGGSSYNSPLHF. V is TRBV6-1 and J is TRBJ1-6; D is perhaps TRBD1 (5 bases). V was pared by 7 bases and J by 0 bases, with 10 bases between. The CDR3 loop spans 15 amino acids. Germline CDR1 is MNHNS and CDR2 is SASEGT.

As DNA, the CDR3 is TGTGCCAGCAGAAGGACAGGGAGCTCTGGAAACACCATATATTTT. Its translation: CASRRTGSSGNTIYF. The chain has TRBV7-2 and TRBJ1-3; 8 bases agree with TRBD1. There are 15 residues in the CDR3. CDR1 and CDR2 (germline): SGHTA, FQGNSA. V gave up 6 bases and J gave up 0 bases; unmatched junction bases: 4.

In this sample, this clonotype turned up a few times. The rearrangement uses TRBV12-3 or TRBV12-4 and TRBJ2-2; D is perhaps TRBD1 (6 bases). Trimming took off 2 bases at V and 4 bases at J, with 8 bases between the two ends. The CDR3 totals 14 residues. The CDR3: CASSLKGGTGELFF. As DNA, the CDR3 is TGTGCCAGCAGTTTAAAAGGGGGCACCGGGGAGCTGTTTTTT.

The genes are TRBV5-6 and TRBJ2-7, with 9 nucleotides matching TRBD1. Per the germline V gene, CDR1 is SGHDT and CDR2 is YYEEEE. V was clipped by 4 bases and J by 1 base; unmatched bases: 3. The CDR3 loop spans 14 amino acids. The CDR3 coding sequence is TGTGCCAGCAGCGAGGGACAGGGATCCTACGAGCAGTACTTC. As protein: CASSEGQGSYEQYF.

The genes are TRBV28 and TRBJ2-2, with 10 nucleotides matching TRBD2. V lost 6 bases to trimming and J lost 6 bases; unmatched junction nucleotides: 7. The CDR3 has 15 residues. CDR1 MDHEN and CDR2 SYDVKM come from the germline V gene. Here the CDR3 DNA reads TGTGCCAGCAGCCGAGCGGGAGGGCCGTCCGGGGAGCTGTTTTTT. Encoded protein: CASSRAGGPSGELFF.

The rearrangement joins TRBV6-2 or TRBV6-3 to TRBJ2-7; 7 nucleotides align to TRBD2. V dropped 8 bases and J dropped 0; count of bases not matched to a gene: 4. The CDR3 consists of 13 residues. CDR1 is MNHEY and CDR2 is SVGEGT in the germline V gene. The CDR3: CASSRDYSYEQYF. In nucleotides, the CDR3 is TGTGCCAGCTCCCGGGACTACTCCTACGAGCAGTACTTC.

This clonotype was counted only a few times. This chain links TRBV5-1 with TRBJ2-5, with D possibly being TRBD1 or TRBD2 (5 bases each). V was pared by 0 bases and J by 3 bases, with 12 bases between. Germline V gives CDR1 SGHRS, CDR2 YFSETQ. The CDR3 contains 15 residues. The CDR3 loop reads CASSLGVRDEETQYF. CDR3 DNA sequence: TGCGCCAGCAGCTTGGGAGTCCGGGACGAAGAGACCCAGTACTTC.

This sequence joins TRBV2 and TRBJ2-7; no clear D. From germline, CDR1 is SNHLY and CDR2 FYNNEI. CDR3 length equals 14 residues. Trimming cost V 1 base and J 5 bases, with 12 bases left between them. As DNA, the CDR3 is TGTGCCAGCAGTGAAGGGGTTCGAAACAACGAGCAGTACTTC. It translates to CASSEGVRNNEQYF.

In this sample, this clonotype turned up once. The chain couples TRBV14 to TRBJ2-2; the D gene is possibly TRBD2 (5 bases). This CDR3 region has 17 residues. CDR1 and CDR2 from the germline V gene are SGHDN and FVKESK. The V gene lost 2 bases and the J gene lost 4 bases, with 17 bases spanning the gap. The CDR3 DNA is TGTGCCAGCAGCCAAAGAGTAGGCGGGCGGAGCACCGGGGAGCTGTTTTTT. It is translated as CASSQRVGGRSTGELFF. Full variable domain (remainder filled in from reference TRBV14 and TRBJ2-2): EAGVTQFPSHSVIEKGQTVTLRCDPISGHDNLYWYRRVMGKEIKFLLHFVKESKQDESGMPNNRFLAERTGGTYSTLKVQPAELEDSGVYFCASSQRVGGRSTGELFFGEGSRLTVL.

This chain uses TRBV6-1 with TRBJ1-5, with a tentative D call TRBD1 (5 bases). Germline CDR1 MNHNS, CDR2 SASEGT. The CDR3 loop spans 17 amino acids. V was cut by 5 bases and J by 0 bases, with 17 bases left in between. CDR3 loop: CASSPGTRVHSNQPQHF. The DNA of the CDR3 is TGTGCCAGCAGTCCCGGGACTAGGGTCCATAGCAATCAGCCCCAGCATTTT.

The chain uses TRBV3-1 and TRBJ2-5, with D maybe TRBD2 (5 bases). Per the germline V gene, CDR1 is LGHDT and CDR2 is YNNKEL (reference sequence). This CDR3 is built from 14 residues. V lost 5 bases, J lost 4 bases, and 14 bases lay in between. The CDR3 spells CASSEGRVLETQYF. In DNA form, the CDR3 reads TGTGCCAGCAGCGAGGGAAGGGTCTTAGAGACCCAGTACTTC.

The V and J genes are TRBV20-1 and TRBJ1-4; tentatively, D is TRBD1 (5 bases). The CDR3 loop spans 15 amino acids. CDR1 DFQATT and CDR2 SNEGSKA come from the germline V gene (reference sequence). V lost 2 bases, J lost 0 bases, and 10 bases lay in between. The CDR3 DNA follows: TGCAGTGCTAGAACCGGGACCACAACTAATGAAAAACTGTTTTTT. This encodes CSARTGTTTNEKLFF.

The chain is built from TRBV29-1 and TRBJ2-1, with 9 bases aligning to TRBD2. The CDR3 is made up of 13 amino acids. Germline CDR1 and CDR2: SQVTM and ANQGSEA. V lost 7 bases and J lost 9; bases outside the gene matches: 10. The CDR3: CSGTGTSRLEQFF. For the CDR3, the DNA is TGCAGCGGGACCGGGACTAGCCGCCTTGAGCAGTTCTTC.

The chain recombines TRBV11-2 with TRBJ1-2; D unresolved. The germline V gene encodes CDR1 SGHAT and CDR2 FQNNGV. The CDR3 runs to 14 residues. Trimming stripped 5 bases from V and 4 bases from J, with 14 bases between. In nucleotides, the CDR3 is TGTGCCAGCAGCCTAGTGGCCGCTCCCTATGGCTACACCTTC. Protein product: CASSLVAAPYGYTF.

This clonotype was counted at least ten times. The V call is TRBV12-5, the J call TRBJ2-5; tentatively, D is TRBD1 (5 bases). Germline V gives CDR1 LGHNT, CDR2 FRNRAP. The germline V and J ends were trimmed by 1 base and 1 base, with 19 bases remaining between them. The CDR3 covers 18 residues. The CDR3 protein is CASGLGTGLTWGQETQYF. CDR3 bases: TGTGCTAGTGGTTTGGGAACAGGTCTCACGTGGGGCCAAGAGACCCAGTACTTC. Using reference TRBV12-5 and TRBJ2-5 for the parts outside the CDR3, the full variable domain is DARVTQTPRHKVTEMGQEVTMRCQPILGHNTVFWYRQTMMQGLELLAYFRNRAPLDDSGMPKDRFSAEMPDATLATLKIQPSEPRDSAVYFCASGLGTGLTWGQETQYFGPGTRLLVL.

This clonotype was found once. The junction and the germline gene differ at one end; a read error may be behind it. This chain connects TRBV6-5 to TRBJ2-2; D might be TRBD2 (6 bases). The V gene's germline CDR1 is MNHEY and CDR2 SVGAGI. The CDR3 runs to 16 residues. The CDR3 loop reads CASSYSWRANTGGLFF. CDR3 in DNA: TGTGCCAGCAGTTACTCTTGGCGGGCGAACACCGGGGGGCTGTTTTTT.